Included here is one TCR beta chain sequence, with context. TCRdb keeps only in-frame clones here, not all; method: immunoSEQ multiplex PCR. The data hold more than 95,000 clones, with roughly 90% observed a single time. Trimming pared 3 bases from V and 8 bases from J, leaving 13 bases between. The CDR3 covers 14 residues. Germline values: CDR1 SEHNR, CDR2 FQNEAQ (reference sequence). This sample stems from a study of OX40 agonist ivuxolimab in advanced cancers. Study at large: It was permissible to have had prior anti-PD-1, anti-PD-L1 or anti-CTLA-4 therapy, and approximately 38% had some.

The material was CD4+ or CD8+ T cells sorted from blood, obtained in a trial of the OX40 agonist ivuxolimab. This sequence joins TRBV7-9 and TRBJ1-4; D is undetermined. The receptor's source is an adult with an advanced solid tumor such as melanoma, head and neck, liver or kidney cancer. As DNA, the CDR3 is TGTGCCAGCAGCTTTTCCTGGGAACAAGAAAAACTGTTTTTT. Its protein product is CASSFSWEQEKLFF.